The 15 T cell receptor beta chains given below trace back to one sample, sequenced in a study of blood T cell repertoires in COVID-19. Using immunoSEQ multiplex PCR, the repertoire was profiled, and TCRdb retains in-frame clones only, with some absent. The data show fewer than 350,000 clones, approximately 91% seen once. Sequencing was carried out using PBMCs or T cells enriched from blood (not recorded which). These receptors came from a woman between 40 and 50 years old with acute COVID-19.

The chain employs TRBV10-3 and TRBJ1-5, with D possibly matching TRBD1 (6 bases). Between the trimmed V and J ends, which lost 5 bases and 3 bases, there was a span of 11 bases. The CDR3 consists of 14 residues. Germline CDR1 ENHRY, CDR2 SYGVKD. The DNA for the CDR3 is TGTGCCATCAGTATTACAGGGTTCAATCAGCCCCAGCATTTT. Translating it yields CAISITGFNQPQHF.

The chain has TRBV6-6 and TRBJ2-1; 16 bases map to TRBD2. Germline CDR1 reads MNHNY; CDR2 reads SVGAGI (reference sequence). V gave up 5 bases and J gave up 3 bases; unmatched junction bases: 7. The CDR3 totals 18 residues. This chain's CDR3 is CASSLRGLAGGVYNEQFF. The CDR3 DNA follows: TGTGCCAGCAGTCTCAGGGGACTAGCGGGGGGGGTCTACAATGAGCAGTTCTTC.

This chain uses TRBV7-9 with TRBJ2-5, with a weak D call TRBD2 (5 bases). The CDR3 loop spans 13 amino acids. Germline-derived CDR1 and CDR2 are SEHNR and FQNEAQ (reference sequence). Between the trimmed V and J ends, which lost 6 bases and 5 bases, there was a span of 13 bases. The CDR3 DNA reads as TGTGCCAGCAGTCCTGGGAGCATGGAGACCCAGTACTTC. Residues: CASSPGSMETQYF.

This clone was detected only once. The gene calls are TRBV18 and TRBJ2-7; D possibly corresponds to TRBD2 (5 bases). CDR1 and CDR2 (germline): KGHSH, LQKENI. V lost 1 base, J lost 2 bases, and 15 bases lay in between. CDR3 length: 16 residues. DNA of the CDR3: TGTGCCAGCTCACCACTCGGAGGAGGCGGCCCCTACGAGCAGTACTTC. Translation: CASSPLGGGGPYEQYF. The full variable domain, completed using reference TRBV18 and TRBJ2-7, is NAGVMQNPRHLVRRRGQEARLRCSPMKGHSHVYWYRQLPEEGLKFMVYLQKENIIDESGMPKERFSAEFPKEGPSILRIQQVVRGDSAAYFCASSPLGGGGPYEQYFGPGTRLTVT.

The V call is TRBV3-1 (or the pseudogene TRBV3-2), the J call TRBJ2-7; tentatively, D is TRBD2 (5 bases). The germline CDR1 and CDR2 sequences are LGHDT and YNNKEL (reference sequence). The CDR3 covers 12 residues. Trimming took off 4 bases at V and 7 bases at J, with 11 bases between the two ends. The CDR3 coding sequence is TGTGCCAGCAGCCCTCGGGATCGGGAGCAGTACTTC. As protein: CASSPRDREQYF.

The CDR3 reads CASSMRGQGNYGYTF. In nucleotides, the CDR3 is TGTGCCAGTAGTATGCGGGGACAGGGGAACTATGGCTACACCTTC. The genes are TRBV19 and TRBJ1-2; 10 bases agree with TRBD1. The CDR3 runs 15 residues. CDR1 and CDR2 (germline): LNHDA, SQIVND (reference sequence). V gave up 3 bases and J gave up 2 bases; unmatched junction bases: 3.

The rearrangement uses TRBV28 and TRBJ2-3; TRBD1 matches at 10 bases. Looked up from germline, CDR1 is MDHEN and CDR2 is SYDVKM. The V gene end was trimmed by 3 bases and the J gene end by 4 bases; junction bases not matched to a gene: 4. CDR3 length: 15 residues. Here the CDR3 DNA reads TGTGCCAGCAGTTTTAGGGACAGGGGACCAGATACGCAGTATTTT. Protein: CASSFRDRGPDTQYF.

This sequence joins TRBV3-1 (or the pseudogene TRBV3-2) and TRBJ2-7; D is unresolved. Germline V lookup: CDR1 LGHDT, CDR2 YNNKEL (reference sequence). There are 11 residues in the CDR3. The V end lost 4 bases, the J end lost 4 bases, and 5 bases lay between the germline ends. CDR3 sequence: CASSLSYEQYF. CDR3 bases: TGTGCCAGCAGCCTCTCGTACGAGCAGTACTTC.

The rearrangement links TRBV28 to TRBJ2-3; D unclear. V shed 2 bases and J shed 3 bases, with 6 bases lying between them. CDR3 size: 13 residues. Germline V gives CDR1 MDHEN, CDR2 SYDVKM. CDR3 coding DNA: TGTGCCAGCAGTTTACCAGGAACAGATACGCAGTATTTT. Its protein is CASSLPGTDTQYF.

Here the CDR3 reads CASSEDELWLALAKNIQYF. The CDR3 DNA sequence: TGTGCCAGCAGTGAAGATGAGTTATGGCTAGCCCTAGCCAAAAACATTCAGTACTTC. This chain joins TRBV6-1 and TRBJ2-4, with D possibly being TRBD2 (5 bases). V gave up 1 base and J gave up 0 bases, with 19 bases separating them. The V gene's germline CDR1 is MNHNS and CDR2 SASEGT. This CDR3 has 19 residues.

V usage is TRBV7-2 and J usage is TRBJ2-7; 7 bases map to TRBD2. CDR3 size: 16 residues. Trimming cost V 1 base and J 4 bases; bases outside gene matches: 10. Germline CDR1 reads SGHTA; CDR2 reads FQGNSA. CDR3 protein: CASSLDRTRGRYEQYF. In DNA form, the CDR3 reads TGTGCCAGCAGCTTAGATCGGACTAGAGGGCGGTACGAGCAGTACTTC. Full variable domain (remainder filled in from reference TRBV7-2 and TRBJ2-7): GAGVSQSPSNKVTEKGKDVELRCDPISGHTALYWYRQSLGQGLEFLIYFQGNSAPDKSGLPSDRFSAERTGGSVSTLTIQRTQQEDSAVYLCASSLDRTRGRYEQYFGPGTRLTVT.

This sequence joins TRBV21-1 and TRBJ1-5; the D call TRBD1 from the table was never checked on the DNA. TRBV21-1 is flagged as a pseudogene. The CDR3 length is 18 residues. For the CDR3, the DNA is TGTGCCAGCAGCAGCGACAGTTACCTAGTTAATAGCAATCAGCCCCAGCATTTT. Amino acids: CASSSDSYLVNSNQPQHF.

The V and J genes are TRBV18 and TRBJ1-5; tentatively, D is TRBD1 (6 bases). Trimming took off 6 bases at V and 0 bases at J, with 15 bases between the two ends. Germline V gene data show CDR1 as KGHSH and CDR2 as LQKENI. The CDR3 sequence is 16 residues long. CDR3 in DNA: TGTGCCAGCTCGCCGGACAGTCCATTTAGCAATCAGCCCCAGCATTTT. Protein product: CASSPDSPFSNQPQHF. Complete variable domain (other parts from reference TRBV18 and TRBJ1-5): NAGVMQNPRHLVRRRGQEARLRCSPMKGHSHVYWYRQLPEEGLKFMVYLQKENIIDESGMPKERFSAEFPKEGPSILRIQQVVRGDSAAYFCASSPDSPFSNQPQHFGDGTRLSIL.

The chain links TRBV2 to TRBJ1-1; no clear D. CDR3 size: 10 residues. V lost 5 bases and J lost 13, with 11 bases in between. Per germline, CDR1 SNHLY and CDR2 FYNNEI. CDR3 coding DNA: TGTGCCAGCAGTCAGGACTTTGGTTTCTTT. Protein sequence: CASSQDFGFF. Combining the CDR3 with reference TRBV2 and TRBJ1-1 gives the whole variable domain EPEVTQTPSHQVTQMGQEVILRCVPISNHLYFYWYRQILGQKVEFLVSFYNNEISEKSEIFDDQFSVERPDGSNFTLKIRSTKLEDSAMYFCASSQDFGFFGQGTRLTVV.

Concerning this clone itself: An end of the junction does not agree with germline; a read error may underlie this. This chain joins TRBV3-1 (or the pseudogene TRBV3-2) and TRBJ2-7; 7 bases agree with TRBD1. The CDR3 has 13 amino acids. Germline assignment: CDR1 LGHDT and CDR2 YNNKEL (reference sequence). In DNA, the CDR3 is TGTGCCAGCAGCCAAGGACAGGGAATTCAGTCTCGGTTC. This gives the protein CASSQGQGIQSRF.